This T cell receptor (beta chain) was identified during a study of blood T cell repertoires in COVID-19 (TCRdb year 2020). Concerning the study at large: Samples covering the acute and convalescent phases of COVID-19 were provided by collaborators in the United States, Italy and Spain. The prospective study material was composed of cDNA or gDNA derived from T cells, B-cell-depleted T cells, or PBMCs. The dataset comprised deeply sampled blood TCRbeta repertoires from subjects exposed to, actively infected with, or recovered from COVID-19. The repertoires were made available in a free public database intended to serve as a resource for research on the immune response to SARS-CoV-2. The samples were drawn from the first 160 participants of the ongoing ImmuneRACE study and from more than 1,000 subjects provided by 6 global collaborators. A de-identified subject ID, COVID-19 status, age in years and sex were almost always included in the sample metadata. Where available, HLA class I and class II types were obtained from metadata supplied by the sample provider rather than from assay-based typing. Findings and caveats that apply to the study as a whole: How much clinical and demographic metadata was included differed by source and by participant, and the metadata was provided uncurated.

The CDR3 runs 13 amino acids, cysteine and phenylalanine included. The sequence is cut down to CDR3 DNA, 39 bases in frame from base 1. The V and J ends are trimmed by 2 bases and 6 bases, leaving 10 bases between them. CDR1 and CDR2 are read off the germline V gene as SGHRS and YFSETQ. This clone has only one observation. Its antigen is not yet known. Base qualities are not recorded, but no much larger clone differs from it by a single base. Collaborating institutions collected whole blood in K2EDTA tubes following their own protocols. For TCRbeta analysis, collaborators shipped samples in one of three forms: frozen whole blood, isolated PBMCs, or DNA extracted from either of those sample types. TCRbeta CDR3 regions were amplified from genomic DNA using the immunoSEQ Assay, a bias-controlled multiplex PCR. As for the original processing: Nucleated cell counts per sample were estimated from amplification of reference gene primers within the assay. Sequence reads were collapsed and filtered to measure the absolute abundance of every unique TCRbeta CDR3 rearrangement. For each sample, productive Simpson clonality was calculated as the square root of Simpson's diversity index over productive rearrangements. TCRdb obtained this table from immuneACCESS and retained in-frame rearrangements with V and J assigned. These tables miss some clones; where compared with another copy, unresolved V genes account for less than half of the shortfall, and the remainder is unexplained. Clonal size and the V and J genes are those of that table, whereas D and trimming came from the DNA. The sample has 140,000 or so clones on record, approximately 88% of them singletons. Of the sample, 1.7% is held by the ten largest clones.

This receptor was taken from a woman in her fifties or sixties with acute or convalescent COVID-19. Input material: peripheral blood. The chain joins TRBV5-1 to TRBJ2-3, with no confident D gene call. The CDR3 region reads CASSFPGDDTQYF. The DNA sequence is TGCGCCAGCAGCTTTCCGGGTGACGATACGCAGTATTTT.